This TCR beta chain came from a study of early T cells in non-severe SARS-CoV-2 infection. Individual cDNA molecules received unique molecular identifiers. TCRdb fed the 5' RACE reads into MiXCR, producing one record per CDR3 protein. Of about 97,000 distinct CDR3 sequences listed, over 10% were seen once; the top ten hold about 5.7%. Trimming took 7 bases from V and 5 from J; bases not matched to a gene: 6. The CDR3 contains 14 residues. Per the germline V gene, CDR1 is MGHDK and CDR2 is SYGVNS. The sequenced material came from whole blood. This rearrangement joins TRBV25-1 to TRBJ2-2; TRBD1 agrees at 8 bases. The source is an adult who was a healthcare worker with PCR-confirmed SARS-CoV-2 infection or an uninfected control (not recorded which). The CDR3 sequence: CASTPQGVTGELFF. Written as DNA, the CDR3 is TGTGCCAGCACCCCACAGGGGGTAACCGGGGAGCTGTTTTTT.